The sequence of this TCR beta chain was determined in a study of identical twins. Germline assignment: CDR1 MNHEY and CDR2 SVGEGT. V lost 7 bases to trimming and J lost 7 bases, with 14 bases between them. This CDR3 has 13 amino acids. This clonotype was observed a few times. The target antigen is unknown. Donors uniformly comprised healthy Caucasians. Study observations and caveats: The study found weaker excess twin sharing in beta out-of-frame sequences. Analyses based on zero insertions could be partly confounded by invariant MAIT and iNKT cells. Abundant beta clonotypes from cord blood had fewer insertions, unlike memory repertoires, which showed none.

TCRdb reprocessed the 5' RACE reads with MiXCR, giving one entry per CDR3 protein. The repertoire holds approximately 670,000 distinct CDR3 sequences, with approximately 6% as singletons. The specimen was naive T cells sorted from blood. The chain uses TRBV6-2 or TRBV6-3 and TRBJ1-5, with D possibly matching TRBD1 (6 bases). The sequence was obtained from a man between 18 and 29 years old in good health. The CDR3 loop is CASTQGLGQPQHF. The DNA of the CDR3 is TGTGCCAGCACTCAGGGGCTAGGACAGCCCCAGCATTTT.